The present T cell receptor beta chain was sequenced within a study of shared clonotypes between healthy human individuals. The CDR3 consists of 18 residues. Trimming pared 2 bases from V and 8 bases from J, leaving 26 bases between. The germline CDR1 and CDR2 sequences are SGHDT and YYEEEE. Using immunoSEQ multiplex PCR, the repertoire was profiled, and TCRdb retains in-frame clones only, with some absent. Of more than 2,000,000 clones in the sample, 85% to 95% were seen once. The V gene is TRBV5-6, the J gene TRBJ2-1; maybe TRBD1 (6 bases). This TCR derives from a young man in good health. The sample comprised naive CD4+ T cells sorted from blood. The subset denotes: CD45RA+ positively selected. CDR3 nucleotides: TGTGCCAGCAGCTTTAATTACAGGGACGAAGGGGCAGGGGATGAGCAGTTCTTC. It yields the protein CASSFNYRDEGAGDEQFF.